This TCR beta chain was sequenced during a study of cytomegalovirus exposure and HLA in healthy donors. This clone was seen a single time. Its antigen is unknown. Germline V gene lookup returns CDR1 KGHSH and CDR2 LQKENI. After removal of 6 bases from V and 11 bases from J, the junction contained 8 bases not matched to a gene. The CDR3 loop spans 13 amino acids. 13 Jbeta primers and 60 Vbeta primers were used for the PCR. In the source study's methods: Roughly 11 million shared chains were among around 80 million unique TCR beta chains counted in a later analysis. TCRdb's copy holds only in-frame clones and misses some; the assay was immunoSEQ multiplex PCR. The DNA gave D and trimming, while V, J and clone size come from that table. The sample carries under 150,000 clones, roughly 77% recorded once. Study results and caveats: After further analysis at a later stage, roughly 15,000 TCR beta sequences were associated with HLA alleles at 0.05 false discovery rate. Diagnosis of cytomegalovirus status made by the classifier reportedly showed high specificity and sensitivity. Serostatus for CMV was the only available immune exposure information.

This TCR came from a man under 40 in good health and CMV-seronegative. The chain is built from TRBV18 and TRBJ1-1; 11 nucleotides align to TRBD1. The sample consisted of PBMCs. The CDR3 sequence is CASSPRDRGWAFF. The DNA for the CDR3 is TGTGCCAGCTCGCCCCGGGACAGGGGGTGGGCTTTCTTT. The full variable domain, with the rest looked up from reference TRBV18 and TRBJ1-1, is NAGVMQNPRHLVRRRGQEARLRCSPMKGHSHVYWYRQLPEEGLKFMVYLQKENIIDESGMPKERFSAEFPKEGPSILRIQQVVRGDSAAYFCASSPRDRGWAFFGQGTRLTVV.